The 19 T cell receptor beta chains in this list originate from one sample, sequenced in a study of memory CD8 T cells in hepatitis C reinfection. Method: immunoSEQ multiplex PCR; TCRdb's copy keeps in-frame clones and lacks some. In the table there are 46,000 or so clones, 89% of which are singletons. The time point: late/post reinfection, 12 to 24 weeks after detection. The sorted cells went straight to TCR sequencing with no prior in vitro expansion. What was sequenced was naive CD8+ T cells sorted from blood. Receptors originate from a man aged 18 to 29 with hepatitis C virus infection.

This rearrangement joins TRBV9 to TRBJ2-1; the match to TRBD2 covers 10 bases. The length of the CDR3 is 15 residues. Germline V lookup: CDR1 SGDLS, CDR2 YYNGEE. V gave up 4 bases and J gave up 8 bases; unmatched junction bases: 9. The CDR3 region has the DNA TGTGCCAGCAGCTCCAGCGGGAGGGCCTTAGATGAGCAGTTCTTC. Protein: CASSSSGRALDEQFF.

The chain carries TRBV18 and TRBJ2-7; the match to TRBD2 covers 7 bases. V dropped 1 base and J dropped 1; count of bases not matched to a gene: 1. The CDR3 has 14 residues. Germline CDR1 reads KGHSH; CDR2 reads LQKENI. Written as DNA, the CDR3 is TGTGCCAGCTCACCACGGGAGGGTTCCTACGAGCAGTACGTC. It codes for CASSPREGSYEQYV.

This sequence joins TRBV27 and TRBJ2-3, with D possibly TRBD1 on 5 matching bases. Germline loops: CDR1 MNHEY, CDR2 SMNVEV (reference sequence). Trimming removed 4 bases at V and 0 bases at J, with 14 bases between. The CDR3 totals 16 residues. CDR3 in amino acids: CASSWGYTTSTDTQYF. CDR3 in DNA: TGTGCCAGCAGTTGGGGCTACACTACTAGCACAGATACGCAGTATTTT.

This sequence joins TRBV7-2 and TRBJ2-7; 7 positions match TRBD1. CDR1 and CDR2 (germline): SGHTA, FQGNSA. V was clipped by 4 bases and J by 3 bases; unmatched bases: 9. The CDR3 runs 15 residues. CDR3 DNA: TGTGCCAGCAGCTCGATGACAGGGCCTTTCTACGAGCAGTACGTC. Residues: CASSSMTGPFYEQYV.

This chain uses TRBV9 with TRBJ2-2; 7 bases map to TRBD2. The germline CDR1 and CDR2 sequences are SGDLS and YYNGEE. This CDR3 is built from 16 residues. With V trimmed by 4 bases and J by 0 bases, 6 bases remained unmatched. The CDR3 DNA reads TGTGCCAGCAGCTCCGGACTAGTTACGAACACCGGGGAGCTGTTTTTT. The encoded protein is CASSSGLVTNTGELFF.

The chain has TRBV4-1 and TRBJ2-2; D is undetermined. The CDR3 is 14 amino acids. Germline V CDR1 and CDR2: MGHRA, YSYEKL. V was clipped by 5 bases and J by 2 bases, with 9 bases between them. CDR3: CASSLGPNTGELFF. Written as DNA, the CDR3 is TGCGCCAGCAGCTTGGGCCCCAACACCGGGGAGCTGTTTTTT.

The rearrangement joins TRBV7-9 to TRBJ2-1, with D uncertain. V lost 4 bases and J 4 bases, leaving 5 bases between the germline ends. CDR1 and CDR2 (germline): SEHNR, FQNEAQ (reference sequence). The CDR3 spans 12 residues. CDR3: CASSSRYNEQFF. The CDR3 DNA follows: TGTGCCAGCAGCTCGCGTTACAATGAGCAGTTCTTC.

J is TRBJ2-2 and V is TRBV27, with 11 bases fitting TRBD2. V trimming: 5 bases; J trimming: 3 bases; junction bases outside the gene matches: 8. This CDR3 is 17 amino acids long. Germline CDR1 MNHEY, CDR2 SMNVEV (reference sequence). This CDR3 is CASSQQLAGVYTGELFF. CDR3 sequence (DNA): TGTGCCAGCAGTCAACAACTAGCGGGAGTCTACACCGGGGAGCTGTTTTTT.

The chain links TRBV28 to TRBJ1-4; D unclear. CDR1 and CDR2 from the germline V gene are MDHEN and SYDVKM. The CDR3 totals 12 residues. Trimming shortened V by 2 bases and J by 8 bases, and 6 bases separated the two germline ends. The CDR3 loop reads CASSLEWEKLFF. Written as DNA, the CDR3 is TGTGCCAGCAGTTTAGAGTGGGAAAAACTGTTTTTT.

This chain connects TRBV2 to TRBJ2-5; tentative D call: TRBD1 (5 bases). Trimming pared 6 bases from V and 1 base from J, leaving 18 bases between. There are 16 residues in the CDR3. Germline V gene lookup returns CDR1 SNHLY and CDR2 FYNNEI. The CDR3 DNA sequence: TGTGCCAGCAGAGGGGTCGAGGATTGGATCCAAGAGACCCAGTACTTC. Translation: CASRGVEDWIQETQYF.

The CDR3 is CASSSIRGTEDTEAFF. The DNA for the CDR3 is TGTGCCAGCAGTTCCATCAGGGGGACGGAAGACACTGAAGCTTTCTTT. The chain uses TRBV6-5 and TRBJ1-1; 7 bases are shared with TRBD1. V lost 4 bases to trimming and J lost 3 bases; unmatched junction nucleotides: 11. The CDR3 loop spans 16 amino acids. Germline lookup yields CDR1 MNHEY and CDR2 SVGAGI.

The CDR3 DNA reads TGTGCCAGCAGCGAGCACGGACTAGCGGGAGTCCCCCTAGAAAATGAGCAGTTCTTC. Encoded protein: CASSEHGLAGVPLENEQFF. The rearrangement uses TRBV7-2 and TRBJ2-1; TRBD2 matches 13 bases. V was pared by 5 bases and J by 7 bases, with 17 bases of the junction left unmatched. Germline V lookup: CDR1 SGHTA, CDR2 FQGNSA. This CDR3 is 19 amino acids long.

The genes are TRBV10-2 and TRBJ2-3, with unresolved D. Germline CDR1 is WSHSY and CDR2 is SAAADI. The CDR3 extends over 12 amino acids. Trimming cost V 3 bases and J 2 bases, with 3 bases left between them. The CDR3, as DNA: TGCGCCAGCAGTGACCACACAGATACGCAGTATTTT. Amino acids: CASSDHTDTQYF.

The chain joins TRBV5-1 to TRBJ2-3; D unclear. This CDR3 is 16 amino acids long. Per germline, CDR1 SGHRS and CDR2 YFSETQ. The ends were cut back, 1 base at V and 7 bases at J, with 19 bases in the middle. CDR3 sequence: CASSLFSPRTEYTQYF. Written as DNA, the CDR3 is TGCGCCAGCAGCTTGTTCTCCCCTAGAACGGAGTATACGCAGTATTTT.

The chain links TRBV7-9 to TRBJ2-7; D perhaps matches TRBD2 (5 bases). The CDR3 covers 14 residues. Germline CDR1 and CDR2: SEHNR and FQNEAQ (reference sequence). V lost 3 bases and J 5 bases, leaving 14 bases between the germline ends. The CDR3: CASSFSSGYNEQYV. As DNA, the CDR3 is TGTGCCAGCAGCTTTAGCTCGGGATACAACGAGCAGTACGTC.

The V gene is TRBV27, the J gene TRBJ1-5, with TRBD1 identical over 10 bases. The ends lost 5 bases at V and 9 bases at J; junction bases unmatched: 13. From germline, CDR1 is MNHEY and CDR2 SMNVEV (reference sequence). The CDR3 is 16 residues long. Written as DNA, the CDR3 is TGTGCCAGCAGTACCTTAGGACAGGGGGTTCTTTGGCCCCAGCATTTT. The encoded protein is CASSTLGQGVLWPQHF.

The CDR3 region is CASTPGTSSYNEQFF. The CDR3 nucleotides are TGTGCCAGCACCCCTGGGACTAGCTCCTACAATGAGCAGTTCTTC. The V call is TRBV27, the J call TRBJ2-1; 8 bases agree with TRBD2. Per germline, CDR1 MNHEY and CDR2 SMNVEV (reference sequence). The CDR3 runs 15 residues. Trimming removed 7 bases from V and 0 bases from J; junction bases left unmatched: 5.

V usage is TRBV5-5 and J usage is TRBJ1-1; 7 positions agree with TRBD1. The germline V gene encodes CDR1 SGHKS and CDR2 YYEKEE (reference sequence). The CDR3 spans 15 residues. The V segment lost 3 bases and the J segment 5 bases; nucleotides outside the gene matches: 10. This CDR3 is CASSSSWTGRTEAFF. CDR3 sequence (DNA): TGTGCCAGCAGCTCAAGTTGGACAGGAAGAACTGAAGCTTTCTTT.

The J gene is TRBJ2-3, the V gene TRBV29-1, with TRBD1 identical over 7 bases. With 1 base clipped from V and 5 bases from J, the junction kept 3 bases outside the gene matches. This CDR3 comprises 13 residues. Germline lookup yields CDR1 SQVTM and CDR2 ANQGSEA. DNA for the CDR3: TGCAGCGTTGAAGGGGACAGTGAAGATACGCAGTATTTT. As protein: CSVEGDSEDTQYF.